These 18 T cell receptor beta chains were all obtained from the same sample, sequenced in a study of OX40 agonist ivuxolimab in advanced cancers. This table comes from immunoSEQ multiplex PCR, and its TCRdb copy is limited to in-frame clones, with some not included. The table lists 60,000 to 80,000 clones, 65% to 90% of them singletons. Sequenced material: CD4+ or CD8+ T cells sorted from blood, taken in a trial of the OX40 agonist ivuxolimab. These receptors were collected from an adult with an advanced solid tumor such as melanoma, head and neck, liver or kidney cancer.

The V gene is TRBV7-6, the J gene TRBJ2-7, with a possible D match to TRBD1 (9 bases). Germline-derived CDR1 and CDR2 are SGHVS and FNYEAQ. Trimming stripped 2 bases from V and 3 bases from J, with 23 bases between. This CDR3 has 18 amino acids. The CDR3 spells CASSLTGTGRTSGYEQYF. The DNA for the CDR3 is TGTGCCAGCAGCTTAACCGGGACAGGGCGTACTAGCGGCTACGAGCAGTACTTC.

This clone showed up just once. The rearrangement links TRBV7-9 to TRBJ1-2, with TRBD1 identical over 11 bases. J gave up 5 bases and V 6 bases, and 11 bases lay outside the gene matches. The CDR3 is 16 amino acids. The germline CDR1 and CDR2 sequences are SEHNR and FQNEAQ (reference sequence). CDR3: CASSFLWGQGDYGYTF. CDR3 coding DNA: TGTGCCAGCAGTTTCCTTTGGGGACAGGGGGATTATGGCTACACCTTC.

This chain links TRBV7-2 with TRBJ1-1; the D gene is possibly TRBD1 (5 bases). The germline CDR1 and CDR2 sequences are SGHTA and FQGNSA. This CDR3 contains 13 residues. V was shortened by 2 bases and J by 4 bases, with 8 bases between the two germline ends. This CDR3 reads CASSLYDSTEAFF. CDR3 nucleotides: TGTGCCAGCAGCTTATATGACAGCACTGAAGCTTTCTTT.

In its sample, this clone was seen a few times. The chain couples TRBV5-5 to TRBJ2-1, with D unresolved. The V and J ends lost 4 bases and 3 bases respectively, with 8 bases between them. The CDR3 consists of 13 residues. CDR1 and CDR2 (germline): SGHKS, YYEKEE (reference sequence). The CDR3 DNA follows: TGTGCCAGCAGCGCGACTGGCTACAATGAGCAGTTCTTC. Translating it yields CASSATGYNEQFF.

This rearrangement joins TRBV30 to TRBJ1-1; unclear D gene. Trimming removed 0 bases at V and 1 base at J, with 6 bases between. The CDR3 is made up of 13 amino acids. From germline, CDR1 is GTSNPN and CDR2 SVGIG (reference sequence). CDR3: CAWSVLPNTEAFF. The CDR3, as DNA: TGTGCCTGGAGTGTACTGCCGAACACTGAAGCTTTCTTT.

The chain combines TRBV11-3 with TRBJ2-1, with 14 bases identical to TRBD2. Trimming cost V 5 bases and J 2 bases; bases outside gene matches: 5. The CDR3 is 17 amino acids. The V gene's germline CDR1 is SGHNT and CDR2 YENEEA. DNA for the CDR3: TGTGCCAGCAGCGCGGGACTAGCGGGAGCCACCTACAATGAGCAGTTCTTC. This encodes CASSAGLAGATYNEQFF.

Judged by abundance, this clone is medium-sized. V is TRBV7-9 and J is TRBJ2-7; D remains unclear. This CDR3 has 14 amino acids. Per the germline V gene, CDR1 is SEHNR and CDR2 is FQNEAQ (reference sequence). V was cut by 5 bases and J by 0 bases, with 11 bases left in between. CDR3 nucleotide sequence: TGTGCCAGCAGCCTCGCCCGCGACTCCTACGAGCAGTACTTC. It encodes CASSLARDSYEQYF.

This rearrangement joins TRBV7-6 to TRBJ2-2; the match to TRBD1 covers 9 bases. Per germline, CDR1 SGHVS and CDR2 FNYEAQ. Trimming took 6 bases from V and 3 from J; bases not matched to a gene: 5. This CDR3 is 15 amino acids long. The CDR3 region has the DNA TGTGCCAGCAGACCTGGACAGGGGTACACCGGGGAGCTGTTTTTT. This encodes CASRPGQGYTGELFF.

This rearrangement joins TRBV4-1 to TRBJ1-4, with 9 bases that match TRBD1. Germline loops: CDR1 MGHRA, CDR2 YSYEKL. Trimming removed 4 bases from V and 7 bases from J; junction bases left unmatched: 7. This CDR3 is 15 amino acids long. As DNA, the CDR3 is TGCGCCAGCAGCCTCCCGACAGGGGGAACTGAAAAACTGTTTTTT. Translated, it gives CASSLPTGGTEKLFF.

This rearrangement joins TRBV6-5 to TRBJ2-1; 7 nucleotides line up with TRBD1. In germline, CDR1 is MNHEY, CDR2 SVGAGI. V shed 6 bases and J 8 bases; nucleotides not matched to a gene: 7. The CDR3 consists of 13 residues. Here the CDR3 reads CASSRQGRDEQFF. The CDR3, as DNA: TGTGCCAGCAGCAGACAGGGTCGGGATGAGCAGTTCTTC.

Points on this clone: At one end, the junction sequence differs from germline, possibly due to a read error. The rearrangement uses TRBV18 and TRBJ1-3; D is unclear. This CDR3 is 13 amino acids long. The germline V gene encodes CDR1 KGHSH and CDR2 LQKENI. The CDR3, as DNA: TGTGCCAGCTCGCTGGAGGGTGGAGACACCATATATTTT. Amino acids: CASSLEGGDTIYF. Variable domain in full (rest from reference TRBV18 and TRBJ1-3): NAGVMQNPRHLVRRRGQEARLRCSPMKGHSHVYWYRQLPEEGLKFMVYLQKENIIDESGMPKERFSAEFPKEGPSILRIQQVVRGDSAAYFCASSLEGGDTIYFGEGSWLTVV.

The V gene is TRBV7-2, the J gene TRBJ1-5; D gene unclear. With 1 base removed from V and 4 bases from J, the gap between germline ends came to 5 bases. Per germline, CDR1 SGHTA and CDR2 FQGNSA. The CDR3 consists of 13 residues. As DNA, the CDR3 is TGTGCCAGCAGCTTAGGCTGGAATCAGCCCCAGCATTTT. Translated: CASSLGWNQPQHF. The whole variable domain, filled in from reference TRBV7-2 and TRBJ1-5, reads GAGVSQSPSNKVTEKGKDVELRCDPISGHTALYWYRQSLGQGLEFLIYFQGNSAPDKSGLPSDRFSAERTGGSVSTLTIQRTQQEDSAVYLCASSLGWNQPQHFGDGTRLSIL.

Comment on this clone: A read error may produce the germline difference seen at one junction end. CDR3 region: CASSYLGQSSSEQYF. The DNA for the CDR3 is TGTGCCAGCAGTTACCTGGGACAATCTTCCTCCGAGCAGTACTTC. The rearrangement links TRBV6-6 to TRBJ2-7, with TRBD1 as a possible D gene (6 bases). The CDR3 extends over 15 amino acids. CDR1 MNHNY and CDR2 SVGAGI come from the germline V gene (reference sequence).

The CDR3 is CASSDYWYGYTF. CDR3 coding DNA: TGTGCCAGCAGTGATTATTGGTATGGCTACACCTTC. The gene calls are TRBV6-1 and TRBJ1-2; D remains ambiguous. Germline values: CDR1 MNHNS, CDR2 SASEGT. The CDR3 totals 12 residues. V was clipped by 3 bases and J by 5 bases, with 7 bases between them.

V usage is TRBV5-4 and J usage is TRBJ2-1, with D perhaps given as TRBD1 or TRBD2 (5 bases each). CDR3 length equals 13 residues. Per the germline V gene, CDR1 is SGHNT and CDR2 is YYREEE (reference sequence). V lost 1 base, J lost 8 bases, and 10 bases lay in between. The CDR3 bases are TGTGCCAGCAGCTTGTGGGACGAAGATGAGCAGTTCTTC. Protein: CASSLWDEDEQFF. The whole variable domain, remainder taken from reference TRBV5-4 and TRBJ2-1, is ETGVTQSPTHLIKTRGQQVTLRCSSQSGHNTVSWYQQALGQGPQFIFQYYREEENGRGNFPPRFSGLQFPNYSSELNVNALELDDSALYLCASSLWDEDEQFFGPGTRLTVL.

The V call is TRBV30, the J call TRBJ1-2; a possible D gene is TRBD1 (6 bases). The CDR3 has 14 residues. Trimming left V 3 bases short and J 4 bases short, with 15 bases between. Germline assignment: CDR1 GTSNPN and CDR2 SVGIG (reference sequence). The CDR3 here is CAWRVTGQTYGYTF. The CDR3, as DNA: TGTGCCTGGAGGGTAACGGGACAAACCTATGGCTACACCTTC.

This clone was observed once. The genes are TRBV7-2 and TRBJ1-5, with unresolved D. The CDR3 extends over 13 amino acids. CDR1 is SGHTA, CDR2 FQGNSA, per germline. V lost 5 bases, J lost 5 bases, and 10 bases lay in between. CDR3 amino acids: CASSPSFDQPQHF. The CDR3 DNA reads as TGTGCCAGCAGCCCCTCTTTTGATCAGCCCCAGCATTTT.

The J gene is TRBJ1-2, the V gene TRBV29-1, with D maybe TRBD1 (6 bases). The CDR3 runs 13 residues. The germline gives CDR1 SQVTM, CDR2 ANQGSEA. Trimming shortened V by 5 bases and J by 4 bases, and 14 bases separated the two germline ends. CDR3 nucleotides: TGCAGCGTTCAAAAACAGGGCTCCTATGGCTACACCTTC. It codes for CSVQKQGSYGYTF.